Shown below are 26 T cell receptor beta chains from a single sample sequenced in a study of T cell changes during pregnancy in multiple sclerosis. Using immunoSEQ multiplex PCR, the repertoire was profiled, and TCRdb retains in-frame clones only, with some absent. The table shows about 40,000 clones, with 90% to 95% occurring only once. Sequenced here: CD8+ T cells from peripheral blood mononuclear cells, sampled before pregnancy. The receptors shown here come from a female donor with multiple sclerosis, enrolled in a pregnancy study.

This chain connects TRBV29-1 to TRBJ1-3; the D is unclear. The V end lost 4 bases, the J end lost 7 bases, and 20 bases lay between the germline ends. CDR3 size: 15 residues. Germline CDR1 is SQVTM and CDR2 is ANQGSEA. The CDR3 sequence is CSVVYFGDTENTIYF. DNA of the CDR3: TGCAGCGTTGTTTACTTCGGGGATACTGAGAACACCATATATTTT.

The genes are TRBV7-9 and TRBJ1-1, with 10 bases identical to TRBD1. The ends lost 1 base at V and 5 bases at J; junction bases unmatched: 4. This CDR3 contains 15 residues. CDR1 is SEHNR and CDR2 is FQNEAQ in the germline V gene (reference sequence). The CDR3 DNA sequence: TGTGCCAGCAGCTTAGGACAGGGGGCTAGGACTGAAGCTTTCTTT. It specifies CASSLGQGARTEAFF.

In DNA form, the CDR3 reads TGTGCCAGCAGTTACTCCCGACAGGGGGGGGCCACTGAAGCTTTCTTT. Its translation is CASSYSRQGGATEAFF. The genes are TRBV6-5 and TRBJ1-1; 9 nucleotides agree with TRBD1. Trimming removed 0 bases from V and 4 bases from J; junction bases left unmatched: 6. CDR1 and CDR2 (germline): MNHEY, SVGAGI. The CDR3 is 16 amino acids.

This clone showed up just once. The chain recombines TRBV28 with TRBJ2-3; possibly TRBD2 for D (6 bases). Trimming shortened V by 11 bases and J by 9 bases, and 21 bases separated the two germline ends. This CDR3 spans 13 amino acids. The germline V gene has CDR1 MDHEN and CDR2 SYDVKM. This CDR3 is CAGGHEGRETQYF. The CDR3 nucleotides read TGTGCCGGAGGACATGAGGGGCGGGAAACGCAGTATTTT.

The genes are TRBV6-6 and TRBJ2-1; 9 nucleotides align to TRBD2. Trimming cost V 5 bases and J 7 bases; bases outside gene matches: 6. The CDR3 sequence is 14 residues long. CDR1 MNHNY and CDR2 SVGAGI come from the germline V gene (reference sequence). The CDR3 reads CASSIGLAWNEQFF. DNA of the CDR3: TGTGCCAGCAGTATTGGACTAGCGTGGAATGAGCAGTTCTTC.

The chain recombines TRBV4-1 with TRBJ2-2, with 8 bases lining up with TRBD1. V was clipped by 3 bases and J by 7 bases; unmatched bases: 16. Looked up from germline, CDR1 is MGHRA and CDR2 is YSYEKL. This CDR3 has 18 residues. The CDR3 region has the DNA TGCGCCAGCAGCCATGGAGGGATTTGGCAGGGGGCTGGCGGGGAGCTGTTTTTT. Amino acids: CASSHGGIWQGAGGELFF.

The V call is TRBV2, the J call TRBJ2-3, with TRBD2 matching 7 bases. The V and J ends lost 6 bases and 2 bases, in that order; junction bases with no gene match: 5. CDR3 length equals 14 residues. Germline V gives CDR1 SNHLY, CDR2 FYNNEI. CDR3 DNA: TGTGCCAGCAGCCCACTAGCGACCACAGATACGCAGTATTTT. Translated, it gives CASSPLATTDTQYF.

The chain links TRBV27 to TRBJ2-7; TRBD2 aligns across 16 bases. This CDR3 has 19 residues. Germline loops: CDR1 MNHEY, CDR2 SMNVEV (reference sequence). Trimming removed 4 bases from V and 4 bases from J; junction bases left unmatched: 13. CDR3 in amino acids: CASSSRFPGLAGGGYEQYF. DNA for the CDR3: TGTGCCAGCAGTTCCCGATTCCCGGGACTAGCGGGAGGGGGATACGAGCAGTACTTC.

To note about this clone: Mismatch with germline at one junction end may stem from a read error. The J gene is TRBJ2-7, the V gene TRBV2, with 7 bases aligning to TRBD2. Germline-derived CDR1 and CDR2 are SNHLY and FYNNEI. The CDR3 extends over 16 amino acids. The CDR3: CASKTRLSGPGYGQYF. CDR3 DNA sequence: TGTGCCAGCAAGACAAGACTTAGCGGGCCGGGGTACGGGCAGTACTTC.

V is TRBV5-4 and J is TRBJ1-2, with D possibly matching TRBD1 (6 bases). Germline CDR1 is SGHNT and CDR2 is YYREEE (reference sequence). The CDR3 sequence is 20 residues long. V gave up 4 bases and J gave up 3 bases, with 31 bases separating them. In DNA form, the CDR3 reads TGTGCCAGCAGCCTAGGCAGGGTGCAGGGGTATATTTCGCGTGACTATGGCTACACCTTC. As protein: CASSLGRVQGYISRDYGYTF. The variable domain in full, completed from reference TRBV5-4 and TRBJ1-2, reads ETGVTQSPTHLIKTRGQQVTLRCSSQSGHNTVSWYQQALGQGPQFIFQYYREEENGRGNFPPRFSGLQFPNYSSELNVNALELDDSALYLCASSLGRVQGYISRDYGYTFGSGTRLTVV.

The J gene is TRBJ2-7, the V gene TRBV27; a possible D gene is TRBD1 (5 bases). Germline V gene sequence: CDR1 MNHEY, CDR2 SMNVEV (reference sequence). The CDR3 extends over 15 amino acids. The V and J ends lost 5 bases and 6 bases respectively, with 20 bases between them. DNA of the CDR3: TGTGCCAGCAGTACTAATAGGGGTGCAGGCGGCGAGCAGTACTTC. This encodes CASSTNRGAGGEQYF.

V gene TRBV19 combines with J gene TRBJ1-5; no clear D. V gave up 4 bases and J gave up 6 bases, with 7 bases separating them. The length of the CDR3 is 12 residues. Germline assignment: CDR1 LNHDA and CDR2 SQIVND (reference sequence). The CDR3 DNA reads TGTGCCAGTAGTACGGCGGGTCAGCCCCAGCATTTT. As protein: CASSTAGQPQHF.

The J gene is TRBJ1-1, the V gene TRBV6-1; TRBD1 might be the D (6 bases). This CDR3 region has 19 residues. CDR1 and CDR2 from the germline V gene are MNHNS and SASEGT. The ends were cut back, 2 bases at V and 4 bases at J, with 26 bases in the middle. The CDR3 region is CASSEFIESYRVPRTEAFF. Written as DNA, the CDR3 is TGTGCCAGCAGTGAATTTATCGAAAGTTACAGGGTACCTCGCACTGAAGCTTTCTTT.

This clone occurred a few times. This chain's CDR3 is CATLTGDTEAFF. Written as DNA, the CDR3 is TGTGCCACACTTACAGGGGACACTGAAGCTTTCTTT. The chain links TRBV19 to TRBJ1-1, with 7 bases aligning to TRBD1. This CDR3 is built from 12 residues. The junction had 5 bases not matched to a gene; V was cut back by 10 bases and J by 3 bases. The V gene's germline CDR1 is LNHDA and CDR2 SQIVND (reference sequence).

The V gene is TRBV27, the J gene TRBJ2-1, with 8 positions matching TRBD2. In germline, CDR1 is MNHEY, CDR2 SMNVEV (reference sequence). CDR3 size: 14 residues. Trimming cost V 5 bases and J 10 bases; bases outside gene matches: 10. The CDR3 sequence is CASSLRGGGYEQFF. CDR3 nucleotide sequence: TGTGCCAGCAGTCTCCGGGGGGGCGGGTACGAGCAGTTCTTC.

V usage is TRBV7-9 and J usage is TRBJ2-7; no firm D call. Germline V gene data show CDR1 as SEHNR and CDR2 as FQNEAQ (reference sequence). The CDR3 consists of 13 residues. V dropped 4 bases and J dropped 0 bases, with 7 bases sitting between them. CDR3: CASSYAGSYEQYF. For the CDR3, the DNA is TGTGCCAGCAGCTACGCAGGCTCCTACGAGCAGTACTTC.

The chain uses TRBV9 and TRBJ2-5; D possibly corresponds to TRBD2 (6 bases). The CDR3 sequence is 13 residues long. Germline V gives CDR1 SGDLS, CDR2 YYNGEE. Trimming stripped 0 bases from V and 7 bases from J, with 10 bases between. CDR3 DNA sequence: TGTGCCAGCAGCGTAGAAGGTAGCGGGACCCAGTACTTC. Its protein product is CASSVEGSGTQYF. Full variable domain (remainder filled in from reference TRBV9 and TRBJ2-5): DSGVTQTPKHLITATGQRVTLRCSPRSGDLSVYWYQQSLDQGLQFLIQYYNGEERAKGNILERFSAQQFPDLHSELNLSSLELGDSALYFCASSVEGSGTQYFGPGTRLLVL.

V usage is TRBV7-9 and J usage is TRBJ2-7; 7 nucleotides agree with TRBD1. This CDR3 region has 17 residues. The germline gives CDR1 SEHNR, CDR2 FQNEAQ (reference sequence). With V trimmed by 2 bases and J by 7 bases, 17 bases remained unmatched. This CDR3 is CASSLNQLETGPGEQYF. The CDR3 nucleotides read TGTGCCAGCAGCTTAAATCAGCTGGAGACAGGGCCAGGGGAGCAGTACTTC.

The CDR3 loop is CASSPNLQGGGYTDTQYF. CDR3 nucleotide sequence: TGTGCCAGCAGTCCAAACCTCCAAGGGGGAGGGTACACAGATACGCAGTATTTT. V is TRBV28 and J is TRBJ2-3; maybe TRBD2 (7 bases). V lost 5 bases and J 2 bases, leaving 23 bases between the germline ends. This CDR3 comprises 18 residues. The germline V gene has CDR1 MDHEN and CDR2 SYDVKM.

The chain has TRBV27 and TRBJ2-1; 8 nucleotides line up with TRBD2. CDR3 length: 15 amino acids. CDR1 is MNHEY, CDR2 SMNVEV, per germline (reference sequence). The V and J ends lost 0 bases and 4 bases, in that order; junction bases with no gene match: 2. In nucleotides, the CDR3 is TGTGCCAGCAGTTTATCTAGCGGGGCGTACAATGAGCAGTTCTTC. Translating it yields CASSLSSGAYNEQFF.

This chain uses TRBV5-1 with TRBJ1-4; D gene unclear. The germline V gene encodes CDR1 SGHRS and CDR2 YFSETQ. This CDR3 has 15 residues. V gave up 0 bases and J gave up 0 bases, with 6 bases separating them. The CDR3: CASSLAEATNEKLFF. The CDR3 nucleotides read TGCGCCAGCAGCTTGGCCGAGGCAACTAATGAAAAACTGTTTTTT. The full variable domain, its missing parts supplied by reference TRBV5-1 and TRBJ1-4, is KAGVTQTPRYLIKTRGQQVTLSCSPISGHRSVSWYQQTPGQGLQFLFEYFSETQRNKGNFPGRFSGRQFSNSRSEMNVSTLELGDSALYLCASSLAEATNEKLFFGSGTQLSVL.

This chain uses TRBV6-1 with TRBJ2-7; D unresolved. V lost 11 bases, J lost 2 bases, and 4 bases lay in between. This CDR3 is built from 9 residues. Germline V gene data show CDR1 as MNHNS and CDR2 as SASEGT. The CDR3 sequence is CAAAYEQYF. For the CDR3, the DNA is TGTGCCGCAGCCTACGAGCAGTACTTC.

The chain carries TRBV13 and TRBJ2-3; D is perhaps TRBD1 (6 bases). Trimming shortened V by 2 bases and J by 2 bases, and 17 bases separated the two germline ends. The CDR3 loop spans 17 amino acids. In germline, CDR1 is PRHDT, CDR2 FYEKMQ (reference sequence). The CDR3 sequence: CASSLTSTGQDTDTQYF. The CDR3 nucleotides read TGTGCCAGCAGCTTAACTTCGACGGGACAAGACACAGATACGCAGTATTTT.

This clone was observed a single time. The rearrangement links TRBV28 to TRBJ2-7; 9 nucleotides align to TRBD1. J gave up 4 bases and V 7 bases, and 14 bases lay outside the gene matches. This CDR3 region has 16 residues. The germline gives CDR1 MDHEN, CDR2 SYDVKM. The CDR3 nucleotides read TGTGCCAGCACCCGAAACCGGGACAGGGTGAAATACGAGCAGTACTTC. Protein product: CASTRNRDRVKYEQYF.

The CDR3, as DNA: TGTGCCAGCAGACACACCGGGACAGGGAGGGGAAACACCATATATTTT. Translated, it gives CASRHTGTGRGNTIYF. The chain links TRBV6-6 to TRBJ1-3; 9 positions agree with TRBD1. The CDR3 contains 16 residues. Germline V gives CDR1 MNHNY, CDR2 SVGAGI (reference sequence). With V trimmed by 6 bases and J by 4 bases, 10 bases remained unmatched.

This sequence joins TRBV27 and TRBJ2-3; D is perhaps TRBD2 (5 bases). V was pared by 6 bases and J by 4 bases, with 5 bases between. Germline V gene sequence: CDR1 MNHEY, CDR2 SMNVEV (reference sequence). The CDR3 extends over 11 amino acids. CDR3 in amino acids: CASRRADTQYF. The CDR3, as DNA: TGTGCCAGCAGGCGGGCAGATACGCAGTATTTT.